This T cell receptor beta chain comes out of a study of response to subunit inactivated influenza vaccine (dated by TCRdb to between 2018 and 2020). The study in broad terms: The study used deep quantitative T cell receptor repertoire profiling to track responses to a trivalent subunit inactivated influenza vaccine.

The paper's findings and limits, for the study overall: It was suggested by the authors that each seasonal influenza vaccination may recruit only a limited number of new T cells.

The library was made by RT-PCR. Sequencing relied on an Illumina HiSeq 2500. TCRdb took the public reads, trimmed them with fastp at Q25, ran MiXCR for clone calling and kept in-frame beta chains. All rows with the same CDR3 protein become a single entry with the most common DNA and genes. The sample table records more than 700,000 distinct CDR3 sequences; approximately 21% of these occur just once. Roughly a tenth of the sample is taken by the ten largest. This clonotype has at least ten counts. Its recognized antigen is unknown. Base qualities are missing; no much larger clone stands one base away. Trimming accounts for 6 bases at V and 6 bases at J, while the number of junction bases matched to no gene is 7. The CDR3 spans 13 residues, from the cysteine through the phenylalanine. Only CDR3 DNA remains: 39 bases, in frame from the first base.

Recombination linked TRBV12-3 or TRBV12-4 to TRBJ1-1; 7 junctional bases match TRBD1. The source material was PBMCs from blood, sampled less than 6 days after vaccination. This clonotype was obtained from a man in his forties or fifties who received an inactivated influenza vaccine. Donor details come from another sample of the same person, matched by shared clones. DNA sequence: TGTGCCAGCAGCGACAGGGAGAATTCTGAAGCTTTCTTT. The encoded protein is CASSDRENSEAFF.